The rows below give T cell receptor beta chains drawn from one sample of a study of T cell responses to AZD1222 COVID-19 vaccine. The assay was immunoSEQ multiplex PCR, and TCRdb's table has in-frame clones only and misses some. This sample has about 100,000 clones; approximately 91% occur once, and the top ten carry roughly 1.8%. Sequencing was performed on peripheral blood, taken on day 0 of AZD1222 vaccination. These receptors were taken from an adult in good health. Each CDR3 is given with its conserved first and last residue. A D gene is named only where the DNA matches it firmly. Expanded clones are given a class, and other clones once, few, many or no size at all.

j_call d_call clone_size v_call cdr3_aa cdr3_nt
TRBJ2-5 . . TRBV19 CASSVGLRGGKTQYF TGTGCCAGTAGTGTAGGACTGAGGGGGGGGAAGACCCAGTACTTC
TRBJ2-3 TRBD2 . TRBV6-5 CASSSLAETSTDTQYF TGTGCCAGCAGTTCCCTAGCGGAAACTAGCACAGATACGCAGTATTTT
TRBJ2-3 . . TRBV3-1/TRBV3-2 CASSQRTLPGADTQYF TGTGCCAGCAGCCAACGGACCTTACCGGGGGCAGATACGCAGTATTTT
TRBJ2-3 . . TRBV29-1 CSVRTEDTQYF TGCAGCGTCCGGACGGAGGATACGCAGTATTTT
TRBJ2-3 . once TRBV11-2 CASSFKQGHPDTQYF TGTGCCAGCAGCTTTAAACAGGGTCACCCAGATACGCAGTATTTT
TRBJ1-5 . . TRBV6-5 CASSFSGASNQPQHF TGTGCCAGCAGTTTCTCGGGGGCTAGCAATCAGCCCCAGCATTTT
TRBJ1-5 . . TRBV18 CASSLEEGNQPQHF TGTGCCAGCTCACTTGAAGAGGGCAATCAGCCCCAGCATTTT
TRBJ1-4 . . TRBV5-5 CASSFGLSAEKLFF TGTGCCAGCAGCTTTGGCCTTAGTGCTGAAAAACTGTTTTTT
TRBJ1-2 . . TRBV18 CASSLQQGDGYTF TGTGCCAGCTCCCTCCAACAGGGCGATGGCTACACCTTC
TRBJ2-7 . . TRBV6-4 CANYRDGYLEQYF TGTGCCAACTACCGGGACGGGTACTTGGAGCAGTACTTC
TRBJ2-3 TRBD2 . TRBV3-1/TRBV3-2 CASSLAGQVTDTQYF TGTGCCAGCAGCCTAGCGGGGCAGGTCACAGATACGCAGTATTTT
TRBJ2-5 . . TRBV7-9 CASSLRGANQETQYF TGTGCCAGCAGCCTTCGAGGAGCTAACCAAGAGACCCAGTACTTC
TRBJ2-1 . . TRBV28 CASKSGRHEQFF TGTGCCAGCAAGTCGGGGAGACATGAGCAGTTCTTC
TRBJ1-2 TRBD1 . TRBV11-2 CASSLLRPGQVIF TGTGCCAGCAGCTTACTTAGACCGGGACAGGTCATCTTC
TRBJ1-1 . . TRBV23-1 CASSQSTWGNTEAFF TGCGCCAGCAGTCAATCGACGTGGGGAAACACTGAAGCTTTCTTT
TRBJ1-6 . . TRBV6-6 CASRSGTHSPLHF TGTGCCAGCAGATCCGGGACACATTCACCCCTCCACTTT
TRBJ1-1 . . TRBV3-1/TRBV3-2 CASSQTLTEAFF TGTGCCAGCAGCCAGACCTTAACTGAAGCTTTCTTT
TRBJ2-1 TRBD2 . TRBV2 CASSIGLAGANNEQFF TGTGCCAGCAGTATCGGACTAGCGGGGGCAAACAATGAGCAGTTCTTC
TRBJ2-3 . . TRBV5-1 CASSEDNTDTQYF TGCGCCAGCAGCGAGGACAACACAGATACGCAGTATTTT
TRBJ1-5 . . TRBV6-5 CASSLENNQPQHF TGTGCCAGCAGCTTAGAGAATAATCAGCCCCAGCATTTT
TRBJ2-7 TRBD1 . TRBV10-3 CAISENPGTGYRGEQYF TGTGCCATCAGTGAGAACCCCGGGACAGGGTATCGGGGCGAGCAGTACTTC